Below, 21 T cell receptor beta chains from the same sample are listed, as sequenced in a study of cytomegalovirus exposure and HLA in healthy donors. The PCR ran on 60 Vbeta and 13 Jbeta primers. Here immunoSEQ multiplex PCR was the method, and the copy in TCRdb shows in-frame clones only, minus some. The sample includes over 100,000 clones, approximately 80% seen only once; the top ten take around 10%. The material sequenced was PBMCs. These receptor sequences come from a woman aged 40 to 50 in good health and CMV-seropositive.

The chain has TRBV4-2 and TRBJ1-1, with D unclear. Trimming stripped 1 base from V and 1 base from J, with 13 bases between. This CDR3 is 16 amino acids long. Looked up from germline, CDR1 is LGHNA and CDR2 is YNFKEQ. The CDR3 is CASSQGPGLTNTEAFF. CDR3 nucleotide sequence: TGTGCCAGCAGCCAAGGGCCAGGACTCACGAACACTGAAGCTTTCTTT.

Comments on this clone: The sample carries other DNA sequences with the same CDR3. The genes are TRBV5-1 and TRBJ2-5; D may be TRBD2 (7 bases). This CDR3 contains 13 residues. V shed 6 bases and J shed 1 base, with 10 bases lying between them. Germline CDR1 and CDR2: SGHRS and YFSETQ. The CDR3 region has the DNA TGCGCCAGCATGCGGGGGCTCCAAGAGACCCAGTACTTC. Its protein product is CASMRGLQETQYF.

The V and J genes are TRBV4-1 and TRBJ2-2; 8 bases align to TRBD2. The J segment lost 6 bases and the V segment lost 1 base, leaving 19 bases of the junction unmatched. Germline CDR1 MGHRA, CDR2 YSYEKL. This CDR3 comprises 20 residues. The CDR3 protein is CASSQGFQGRSSGEAGELFF. The CDR3 DNA follows: TGCGCCAGCAGCCAAGGATTCCAGGGTAGGAGTAGCGGGGAGGCCGGGGAGCTGTTTTTT.

This chain uses TRBV18 with TRBJ1-2; the D is unclear. The CDR3 extends over 13 amino acids. Germline lookup yields CDR1 KGHSH and CDR2 LQKENI. With 0 bases removed from V and 8 bases from J, the gap between germline ends came to 10 bases. As DNA, the CDR3 is TGTGCCAGCTCACCACCTGAGGGATGGGGCTACACCTTC. This codes for CASSPPEGWGYTF.

The J gene is TRBJ2-5, the V gene TRBV7-9; 7 bases agree with TRBD1. The CDR3 is 16 amino acids. The ends lost 5 bases at V and 4 bases at J; junction bases unmatched: 13. Per the germline V gene, CDR1 is SEHNR and CDR2 is FQNEAQ (reference sequence). CDR3 DNA sequence: TGTGCCAGCAGCCTGAGGCAAGGGGGCTCGGGAGAGACCCAGTACTTC. Its protein is CASSLRQGGSGETQYF.

V is TRBV2 and J is TRBJ2-1, with D unclear. The CDR3 extends over 13 amino acids. Looked up from germline, CDR1 is SNHLY and CDR2 is FYNNEI. The germline V and J ends were trimmed by 4 bases and 7 bases, with 11 bases remaining between them. The CDR3, as DNA: TGTGCCAGCAGTGCTGAGACTTCGAATGAGCAGTTCTTC. Translation: CASSAETSNEQFF.

The chain joins TRBV5-1 to TRBJ2-7; D unresolved. Germline loops: CDR1 SGHRS, CDR2 YFSETQ. The length of the CDR3 is 12 residues. V gave up 10 bases and J gave up 2 bases, with 13 bases separating them. CDR3 bases: TGCGCCTCCTCTGGTTCTACCTACGAGCAGTACTTC. It specifies CASSGSTYEQYF.

The rearrangement links TRBV30 to TRBJ2-3, with a tentative D call TRBD1 (5 bases). CDR3 length: 12 residues. Trimming cost V 7 bases and J 6 bases, with 14 bases left between them. Germline-derived CDR1 and CDR2 are GTSNPN and SVGIG (reference sequence). The chain's CDR3 is CAFSQPGDTQYF. The CDR3 DNA is TGTGCCTTCAGCCAGCCAGGGGATACGCAGTATTTT.

The CDR3 DNA follows: TGTGCCAGCAGTTCAGGGTTTAATACGCAGTATTTT. Its translation: CASSSGFNTQYF. The chain links TRBV28 to TRBJ2-3; D may be TRBD1 (5 bases). Germline V gene data show CDR1 as MDHEN and CDR2 as SYDVKM. V lost 4 bases, J lost 7 bases, and 9 bases lay in between. The CDR3 covers 12 residues.

This chain uses TRBV4-1 with TRBJ1-1, with 7 nucleotides matching TRBD1. V shed 5 bases, J shed 4 bases, and the junction held 10 bases outside the gene matches. This CDR3 is built from 15 residues. Germline V lookup: CDR1 MGHRA, CDR2 YSYEKL. The CDR3 reads CASSIRQGVGTEAFF. CDR3 nucleotides: TGCGCCAGCAGCATACGCCAGGGGGTGGGCACTGAAGCTTTCTTT.

V usage is TRBV23-1 and J usage is TRBJ2-7, with 10 nucleotides matching TRBD1. TRBV23-1 is given ORF status, its function remaining uncertain. The CDR3 sequence is 15 residues long. V lost 6 bases, J lost 2 bases, and 7 bases stayed unmatched. As DNA, the CDR3 is TGCGCCAGCAGACTGCCCGGGACAGGGGCCTACGAGCAGTACTTC. It codes for CASRLPGTGAYEQYF.

The chain recombines TRBV10-3 with TRBJ1-1; TRBD1 matches at 7 bases. CDR1 and CDR2 from the germline V gene are ENHRY and SYGVKD. The CDR3 totals 15 residues. The V segment lost 6 bases and the J segment 1 base; nucleotides outside the gene matches: 8. The CDR3 spells CAIRPGQERNTEAFF. The CDR3 DNA follows: TGTGCCATCAGACCTGGACAGGAAAGGAACACTGAAGCTTTCTTT.

The chain is built from TRBV5-4 and TRBJ2-1; TRBD2 aligns across 10 bases. Per the germline V gene, CDR1 is SGHNT and CDR2 is YYREEE (reference sequence). The V and J ends lost 2 bases and 10 bases, in that order; junction bases with no gene match: 15. This CDR3 has 17 residues. CDR3 amino acids: CASSLIQRGGRGGEQFF. CDR3 DNA: TGTGCCAGCAGCTTAATCCAGCGGGGGGGCCGGGGGGGGGAGCAGTTCTTC.

This chain links TRBV9 with TRBJ1-2; D is unresolved. The CDR3 runs to 13 residues. Germline V gene data show CDR1 as SGDLS and CDR2 as YYNGEE. V dropped 4 bases and J dropped 0 bases, with 7 bases sitting between them. CDR3 loop: CASSTRTNYGYTF. The CDR3 region has the DNA TGTGCCAGCAGCACGCGGACTAACTATGGCTACACCTTC.

The V call is TRBV11-2, the J call TRBJ2-1; no firm D call. V was shortened by 2 bases and J by 7 bases, with 6 bases between the two germline ends. The germline V gene encodes CDR1 SGHAT and CDR2 FQNNGV. The CDR3 consists of 12 residues. The CDR3 loop is CASSLSRNEQFF. For the CDR3, the DNA is TGTGCCAGCAGCTTATCTAGGAATGAGCAGTTCTTC.

The J gene is TRBJ2-7, the V gene TRBV4-1, with 8 bases lining up with TRBD1. With V trimmed by 4 bases and J by 5 bases, 10 bases remained unmatched. The CDR3 runs 15 residues. The germline gives CDR1 MGHRA, CDR2 YSYEKL. As DNA, the CDR3 is TGCGCCAGCAGCCTGACAGGGGTTGGGATTGACGAGCAGTACTTC. This translates into CASSLTGVGIDEQYF.

The chain recombines TRBV6-6 with TRBJ2-7, with 8 bases that match TRBD1. Germline CDR1 reads MNHNY; CDR2 reads SVGAGI (reference sequence). The CDR3 contains 14 residues. After removal of 3 bases from V and 3 bases from J, the junction contained 4 bases not matched to a gene. The CDR3 here is CASSYGTGGYEQYF. The CDR3 bases are TGTGCCAGCAGTTATGGTACAGGGGGCTACGAGCAGTACTTC.

J is TRBJ1-1 and V is TRBV19, with D maybe TRBD1 (5 bases). Germline CDR1 reads LNHDA; CDR2 reads SQIVND (reference sequence). V lost 3 bases and J lost 5, with 10 bases in between. The CDR3 has 13 residues. CDR3 protein: CASSMAGVTEAFF. The CDR3 nucleotides are TGTGCCAGTAGTATGGCGGGGGTTACTGAAGCTTTCTTT. Supplemented by reference TRBV19 and TRBJ1-1, the full variable domain reads DGGITQSPKYLFRKEGQNVTLSCEQNLNHDAMYWYRQDPGQGLRLIYYSQIVNDFQKGDIAEGYSVSREKKESFPLTVTSAQKNPTAFYLCASSMAGVTEAFFGQGTRLTVV.

This clone was seen more than once but under ten times. CDR3 DNA: TGCGCCAGCAGCCAAGTGATCGGGTTGAACACTGAAGCTTTCTTT. Protein product: CASSQVIGLNTEAFF. The chain carries TRBV4-1 and TRBJ1-1, with D unresolved. V was clipped by 1 base and J by 0 bases, with 9 bases between them. The germline V gene encodes CDR1 MGHRA and CDR2 YSYEKL. The CDR3 sequence is 15 residues long.

The chain is built from TRBV15 and TRBJ2-3; TRBD2 matches 9 bases. This CDR3 comprises 15 residues. Germline loops: CDR1 LNHNV, CDR2 YYDKDF (reference sequence). V lost 5 bases to trimming and J lost 6 bases; unmatched junction nucleotides: 9. The CDR3 sequence: CATSGHGGGEDTQYF. CDR3 nucleotide sequence: TGTGCCACCAGCGGCCACGGCGGGGGGGAGGATACGCAGTATTTT.

Concerning this clone itself: Germline and junction disagree at one end, which may indicate a read error. This chain joins TRBV6-5 and TRBJ2-7; 7 bases are a match to TRBD1. The CDR3 spans 14 residues. Germline V gives CDR1 MNHEY, CDR2 SVGAGI. The CDR3 reads CASTYRDSTYEQYF. CDR3 bases: TGTGCCAGCACTTACCGGGACAGCACCTACGAGCAGTACTTC.